Listed below are T cell receptor beta chains from one sample, sequenced in a study of blood T cell repertoires in COVID-19. Produced via immunoSEQ multiplex PCR; TCRdb's table is partial and in-frame only. Of 250,000 to 350,000 clones in the sample, approximately 84% were seen once. The sequenced sample was peripheral blood. These receptors all come from a human donor with COVID-19, enrolled during active disease. The donor label of this sample is uncertain. Both conserved end residues are part of each CDR3. Fields, in order: clone size, V gene, D gene, J gene, CDR3 protein, CDR3 DNA. A D gene is named only where the DNA matches it firmly. The size entry is marked missing in some rows and otherwise reads once, few, many or a size class.

size: -
V: TRBV5-1
D: TRBD2
J: TRBJ2-3
CDR3: CASSSYGTSYTDTQYF
DNA: TGCGCCAGCAGCTCCTACGGGACTAGCTACACAGATACGCAGTATTTT

size: many
V: TRBV10-3
D: -
J: TRBJ1-3
CDR3: CAITQEAGNTIYF
DNA: TGTGCCATCACGCAGGAGGCTGGAAACACCATATATTTT

size: -
V: TRBV12-5
D: TRBD1
J: TRBJ1-5
CDR3: CASGLVRGQGSNQPQHF
DNA: TGTGCTAGTGGTTTGGTCCGGGGACAGGGTAGCAATCAGCCCCAGCATTTT

size: -
V: TRBV18
D: -
J: TRBJ1-5
CDR3: CASSRREGAGQPQHF
DNA: TGTGCCAGCTCACGAAGGGAGGGCGCCGGTCAGCCCCAGCATTTT

size: -
V: TRBV11-3
D: -
J: TRBJ1-2
CDR3: CASSPIRGLIRDGYTF
DNA: TGTGCCAGCAGCCCAATAAGGGGGTTAATCCGGGATGGCTACACCTTC

size: few
V: TRBV2
D: TRBD2
J: TRBJ2-1
CDR3: CASADWGLAGRSSYNEQFF
DNA: TGTGCCAGCGCCGATTGGGGACTAGCGGGTAGGAGCTCCTACAATGAGCAGTTCTTC

size: -
V: TRBV6-2/TRBV6-3
D: TRBD2
J: TRBJ2-1
CDR3: CASSTLLPWEASGTYNEQFF
DNA: TGTGCCAGCAGTACCCTACTCCCTTGGGAGGCTAGCGGAACCTACAATGAGCAGTTCTTC

size: -
V: TRBV11-2
D: -
J: TRBJ2-7
CDR3: CASSLGGDLSYEQYF
DNA: TGTGCCAGCAGCTTAGGGGGGGATCTCTCCTACGAGCAGTACTTC

size: -
V: TRBV6-6
D: -
J: TRBJ2-2
CDR3: CASSYSVKESGELFF
DNA: TGTGCCAGCAGTTACTCGGTGAAGGAGAGCGGGGAGCTGTTTTTT

size: -
V: TRBV5-1
D: -
J: TRBJ1-6
CDR3: CASSLVARDSPLHF
DNA: TGCGCCAGCAGCTTGGTGGCCCGTGATTCACCCCTCCACTTT

size: -
V: TRBV6-5
D: -
J: TRBJ1-5
CDR3: CASSYWLEAQHF
DNA: TGTGCCAGCAGTTACTGGCTGGAGGCCCAGCATTTT

size: once
V: TRBV5-4
D: TRBD1
J: TRBJ1-6
CDR3: CASSTRGTGAYSPLHF
DNA: TGTGCCAGCAGCACCCGAGGGACAGGGGCTTATTCACCCCTCCACTTT

size: -
V: TRBV28
D: -
J: TRBJ1-1
CDR3: CASSRDLMNTEAFF
DNA: TGTGCCAGTTCCAGGGATCTTATGAACACTGAAGCTTTCTTT

size: -
V: TRBV19
D: -
J: TRBJ1-2
CDR3: CASIGNRDFLYGYTF
DNA: TGTGCCAGTATCGGGAACAGGGATTTCCTCTATGGCTACACCTTC

size: -
V: TRBV2
D: TRBD2
J: TRBJ2-2
CDR3: CASSRLAGDTGELFF
DNA: TGTGCCAGCAGTAGACTAGCGGGAGACACCGGGGAGCTGTTTTTT

size: -
V: TRBV7-3
D: TRBD2
J: TRBJ2-1
CDR3: CASSIAGSSYNEQFF
DNA: TGTGCCAGCAGCATAGCGGGGAGCTCCTACAATGAGCAGTTCTTC

size: -
V: TRBV9
D: -
J: TRBJ1-6
CDR3: CASSQMPEASNSPLHF
DNA: TGTGCCAGCAGCCAAATGCCGGAAGCGTCCAATTCACCCCTCCACTTT

size: -
V: TRBV11-2
D: TRBD1
J: TRBJ2-7
CDR3: CASSLGQGPSGQYF
DNA: TGTGCCAGCAGCCTGGGACAGGGGCCCTCTGGGCAGTACTTC